This is a list of T cell receptor beta chains from one sample in a study of T cell changes during pregnancy in multiple sclerosis. The repertoire was sequenced with immunoSEQ multiplex PCR; TCRdb's copy has only in-frame clones and lacks some. Among fewer than 95,000 clones listed, 85% to 95% were seen once. The starting material was peripheral blood, obtained in the first trimester of pregnancy. These receptors were collected from a female donor with multiple sclerosis, enrolled in a pregnancy study. CDR3s include the opening cysteine and the closing phenylalanine or tryptophan. The order of the fields is clone size, J gene, D gene, V gene, CDR3 DNA, CDR3 protein. The D gene is left open where the match is weak. Rows give clone size only sometimes, using once, few, many, or a class for an expanded clone.

. | TRBJ1-5 | TRBD1 | TRBV7-9 | TGTGCCAGCAGCTACGGGACAGGGGGGGATGAGCCCCAGCATTTT | CASSYGTGGDEPQHF
. | TRBJ2-1 | TRBD2 | TRBV9 | TGTGCCAGCAGCCCCCGGGGGGAATATGACAATGAGCAGTTCTTC | CASSPRGEYDNEQFF
. | TRBJ2-7 | TRBD2 | TRBV6-1 | TGTGCCAGCAGTGACGGACTAGCGGGGGGCTACGAGCAGTACTTC | CASSDGLAGGYEQYF
. | TRBJ2-2 | . | TRBV21-1 | TGTGCCAGCAGCGGAGGAGTCAGCGGCGAGCTGTTTTTT | CASSGGVSGELFF
. | TRBJ2-1 | . | TRBV7-9 | TGTGCCAGCAGCCCCCCGGGAGTAAAGAATGAGCAGTTCTTC | CASSPPGVKNEQFF
. | TRBJ2-3 | TRBD1 | TRBV30 | TGTGCCTGGGGCCATCGACCGGGACAGGGGGAATTATATACGCAGTATTTT | CAWGHRPGQGELYTQYF
. | TRBJ2-5 | TRBD2 | TRBV12-5 | TGTGCTAGTGGTTTAGCTAGCGGGGGCGGGGAGACCCAGTACTTC | CASGLASGGGETQYF
. | TRBJ1-5 | . | TRBV2 | TGTGCCAGCAGTGTGGCAGGGTATGCGAGGAGAAATCAGCCCCAGCATTTT | CASSVAGYARRNQPQHF
. | TRBJ2-3 | . | TRBV5-5 | TGTGCCAGCACCCCGGTCGGGGAGTATAGCACAGATACGCAGTATTTT | CASTPVGEYSTDTQYF
. | TRBJ2-2 | . | TRBV6-1 | TGTGCCAGCAGTCCGGACCCCAGGGCCGGGGAGCTGTTTTTT | CASSPDPRAGELFF
. | TRBJ2-3 | TRBD1 | TRBV5-4 | TGTGCCAGCAGCTTGGTCTGGGGACAGGCATCAGATACGCAGTATTTT | CASSLVWGQASDTQYF
. | TRBJ2-7 | . | TRBV6-5 | TGTGCCAGCAGTTACCTCACTAGTCACGAGCAGTACTTC | CASSYLTSHEQYF
. | TRBJ2-5 | TRBD1 | TRBV30 | TGTGCCTGGAGTGTACAAAGGGCCGGGACAGGGGTAGGGACCCAGTACTTC | CAWSVQRAGTGVGTQYF
. | TRBJ1-5 | . | TRBV11-2 | TGTGCCAGCAGCCTCGGGCGGGATCAGCCCCAGCATTTT | CASSLGRDQPQHF
once | TRBJ1-2 | . | TRBV4-1 | TGCGCCAGCAGCCAAGGTATAGCAGGGGATGGCTACACCTTC | CASSQGIAGDGYTF
. | TRBJ1-1 | . | TRBV5-1 | TGCGCCAGCAGCTTGCCCTCCTCGGGTCGGACTGAAGCTTTCTTT | CASSLPSSGRTEAFF